This T cell receptor (beta chain) stems from a study of T cells in Graves' hyperthyroidism and ophthalmopathy. The definition of stable Graves' hyperthyroidism was no ophthalmopathy progression within 18 months. There were TCR beta CDR3 regions amplified from RNA transcripts. When the TCR CDR3 underwent first-round RT-PCR, the HTBI primer set was used. TCRdb processed the multiplex PCR reads anew with MiXCR; each CDR3 protein has one entry. Of 300,000 to 450,000 distinct CDR3 sequences listed, under 15% are singletons. This clonotype was detected many times. CDR1 is MDHEN, CDR2 SYDVKM, per germline. This CDR3 spans 16 amino acids. V lost 6 bases, J lost 4 bases, and 21 bases lay in between.

Sequences were obtained from blood. This rearrangement joins TRBV28 to TRBJ1-2; D not resolved. The clonotype was recovered from a woman aged 18-35 years with Graves' hyperthyroidism. Here the CDR3 DNA reads TGTGCCAGCAGATCAAGTAACTGGCCTTCGGGCTATGGCTACACCTTC. This translates into CASRSSNWPSGYGYTF.